The 30 T cell receptor beta chains below come from one sample, sequenced in a study of early T cells in non-severe SARS-CoV-2 infection. TCRdb re-analysed the 5' RACE reads in MiXCR, keeping a single row per CDR3 protein. The repertoire holds tens of thousands of distinct CDR3 sequences, with 8.9% as singletons. The sequencing sample was made of whole blood. The receptors were sampled from an adult who was a healthcare worker with PCR-confirmed SARS-CoV-2 infection or an uninfected control (not recorded which).

The chain uses TRBV12-3 or TRBV12-4 and TRBJ2-5; D gene uncertain. The CDR3 loop spans 15 amino acids. V lost 3 bases and J 1 base, leaving 12 bases between the germline ends. Written as DNA, the CDR3 is TGTGCCAGCAGTTTGAAAGGTCGGCTCCAAGAGACCCAGTACTTC. Residues: CASSLKGRLQETQYF.

This clonotype occurred a few times. The V and J genes are TRBV6-6 and TRBJ2-1; a possible D gene is TRBD1 (5 bases). V gave up 0 bases and J gave up 4 bases, with 7 bases separating them. The CDR3 is 14 amino acids. In germline, CDR1 is MNHNY, CDR2 SVGAGI (reference sequence). The CDR3 protein is CASSYSRVYNEQFF. Here the CDR3 DNA reads TGTGCCAGCAGTTACTCCAGGGTTTACAATGAGCAGTTCTTC.

This sequence joins TRBV21-1 and TRBJ2-2; the tabulated D call, TRBD1, remains unverified against the DNA. TRBV21-1 is described as a pseudogene. This CDR3 is built from 14 residues. The CDR3 here is CASRREGNTGELFF. Here the CDR3 DNA reads TGTGCCAGTAGACGGGAAGGAAACACCGGGGAGCTGTTTTTT.

This clonotype occurred many times. This rearrangement joins TRBV6-5 to TRBJ1-1; D not certain. The length of the CDR3 is 14 residues. The V gene lost 4 bases and the J gene lost 0 bases, with 9 bases spanning the gap. Germline lookup yields CDR1 MNHEY and CDR2 SVGAGI. CDR3 sequence reads: CASSSIRLNTEAFF. CDR3 nucleotides: TGTGCCAGCAGTTCAATTAGACTGAACACTGAAGCTTTCTTT.

This clonotype was seen once. This sequence may be a read error, since a much larger clone differs from it by one base. V is TRBV28 and J is TRBJ2-3, with D hard to call. Germline CDR1 is MDHEN and CDR2 is SYDVKM. V was cut by 2 bases and J by 1 base, with 10 bases left in between. CDR3 size: 15 residues. The CDR3 here is CASSLVQERTDTQYF. In DNA form, the CDR3 reads TGTGCCAGCAGTTTAGTGCAGGAACGCACAGATACGCAGTATTTT.

The chain links TRBV20-1 to TRBJ1-5; unclear D gene. Germline CDR1 and CDR2: DFQATT and SNEGSKA (reference sequence). The CDR3 sequence is 13 residues long. Trimming took off 3 bases at V and 3 bases at J, with 9 bases between the two ends. DNA of the CDR3: TGCAGTGCTAGGAGGGAAATCAATCAGCCCCAGCATTTT. Protein product: CSARREINQPQHF.

There are many counts of this clonotype. The V call is TRBV7-9, the J call TRBJ2-3, with 11 bases aligning to TRBD2. Germline trimming cut 7 bases from V and 6 bases from J; bases unmatched to any gene: 6. Germline assignment: CDR1 SEHNR and CDR2 FQNEAQ (reference sequence). This CDR3 is built from 14 residues. CDR3 nucleotides: TGTGCCAGCATCCTAGCGGGAGGCGGCGATACGCAGTATTTT. This sequence encodes CASILAGGGDTQYF.

The sample holds a few counts of this clonotype. This chain connects TRBV6-5 to TRBJ2-6; 11 bases fit TRBD2. This CDR3 is 18 amino acids long. The trim removed 8 bases at V and 2 bases at J, leaving 11 bases unmatched. CDR1 is MNHEY and CDR2 is SVGAGI in the germline V gene. CDR3 DNA sequence: TGTGCCAGCCGATTAATAGCGGGAGGGCCAACTGGGGCCAACGTCCTGACTTTC. It encodes CASRLIAGGPTGANVLTF.

V gene TRBV2 combines with J gene TRBJ2-7, with no clear D. V was cut by 3 bases and J by 5 bases, with 8 bases left in between. The CDR3 contains 12 residues. Germline V CDR1 and CDR2: SNHLY, FYNNEI. CDR3 DNA sequence: TGTGCCAGCAGTGAGTGGCGGAACGAGCAGTACTTC. Protein product: CASSEWRNEQYF.

This clonotype was counted at least ten times. The rearrangement joins TRBV6-5 to TRBJ1-2, with 8 nucleotides matching TRBD1. Trimming removed 0 bases from V and 5 bases from J; junction bases left unmatched: 5. This CDR3 is 15 amino acids long. Per germline, CDR1 MNHEY and CDR2 SVGAGI. CDR3 region: CASSYSPGGGYGYTF. CDR3 sequence (DNA): TGTGCCAGCAGTTACTCGCCAGGGGGCGGGTATGGCTACACCTTC.

This clonotype has only a few counts. The V and J genes are TRBV7-9 and TRBJ2-1, with D perhaps TRBD1 (5 bases). The germline gives CDR1 SEHNR, CDR2 FQNEAQ (reference sequence). Trimming left V 7 bases short and J 7 bases short, with 20 bases between. CDR3 length equals 15 residues. The DNA for the CDR3 is TGTGCCAGCACCGTAGGGGTGCCTGGGGCTAATGAGCAGTTCTTC. This codes for CASTVGVPGANEQFF. Supplemented by reference TRBV7-9 and TRBJ2-1, the full variable domain reads DTGVSQNPRHKITKRGQNVTFRCDPISEHNRLYWYRQTLGQGPEFLTYFQNEAQLEKSRLLSDRFSAERPKGSFSTLEIQRTEQGDSAMYLCASTVGVPGANEQFFGPGTRLTVL.

This clonotype appeared a few times. The J gene is TRBJ1-4, the V gene TRBV10-3; 8 positions agree with TRBD1. CDR3 length: 15 amino acids. V was pared by 3 bases and J by 8 bases, with 8 bases of the junction left unmatched. CDR1 is ENHRY, CDR2 SYGVKD, per germline. The CDR3 loop reads CAISDRTGSREKLFF. The CDR3 DNA is TGTGCCATCAGTGACAGGACAGGGTCGCGGGAAAAACTGTTTTTT.

This clonotype was detected only a few times. This chain connects TRBV6-2 or TRBV6-3 to TRBJ2-7, with 8 positions matching TRBD2. CDR3 length equals 13 residues. Germline values: CDR1 MNHEY, CDR2 SVGEGT. Germline trimming cut 5 bases from V and 3 bases from J; bases unmatched to any gene: 3. CDR3 amino acids: CASSEAGVYEQYF. CDR3 sequence (DNA): TGTGCCAGCAGTGAAGCGGGAGTCTACGAGCAGTACTTC.

This clonotype has at least ten counts. V gene TRBV27 combines with J gene TRBJ1-5; a possible D gene is TRBD1 (5 bases). The V gene's germline CDR1 is MNHEY and CDR2 SMNVEV (reference sequence). The CDR3 runs 14 residues. Trimming removed 2 bases from V and 7 bases from J, with 12 bases in between. CDR3 protein: CASSLQGGRQPQHF. CDR3 nucleotides: TGTGCCAGCAGTTTACAGGGTGGGAGGCAGCCCCAGCATTTT.

This clonotype was observed many times. The chain employs TRBV9 and TRBJ2-5, with D tentatively TRBD1 or TRBD2 (6 bases each). V lost 0 bases to trimming and J lost 2 bases, with 17 bases between them. This CDR3 comprises 17 residues. CDR1 is SGDLS, CDR2 YYNGEE, per germline. The CDR3, as DNA: TGTGCCAGCAGCGTAGATCCCCCAGGGGAGGTACAAGAGACCCAGTACTTC. Translated, it gives CASSVDPPGEVQETQYF.

In its sample, this clonotype was seen many times. The chain has TRBV7-9 and TRBJ1-2; TRBD1 aligns across 10 bases. Germline assignment: CDR1 SEHNR and CDR2 FQNEAQ (reference sequence). The CDR3 consists of 15 residues. V lost 5 bases and J lost 4; bases outside the gene matches: 7. This CDR3 reads CASSQGQGSGYGYTF. Here the CDR3 DNA reads TGTGCCAGCAGCCAGGGACAGGGGTCGGGCTATGGCTACACCTTC.

V is TRBV14 and J is TRBJ1-1; D not resolved. V was pared by 0 bases and J by 0 bases, with 8 bases between. This CDR3 has 15 amino acids. The V gene's germline CDR1 is SGHDN and CDR2 FVKESK. CDR3 sequence (DNA): TGTGCCAGCAGCCAAGAAGGGCGGGTGAACACTGAAGCTTTCTTT. Its translation: CASSQEGRVNTEAFF.

The chain has TRBV7-9 and TRBJ2-5; 11 bases align to TRBD2. The CDR3 is 15 amino acids. V lost 5 bases to trimming and J lost 2 bases; unmatched junction nucleotides: 4. CDR1 and CDR2 (germline): SEHNR, FQNEAQ (reference sequence). Here the CDR3 reads CASSEGLAEQETQYF. The CDR3 DNA reads as TGTGCCAGCAGCGAGGGACTAGCGGAACAAGAGACCCAGTACTTC.

This clonotype was counted ten times or more. The V and J genes are TRBV7-3 and TRBJ2-1, with D possibly TRBD2 on 6 matching bases. The CDR3 loop spans 13 amino acids. Germline CDR1 SGHTA, CDR2 FQGTGA. Deletions cut 5 bases from V and 13 bases from J, with 18 bases between. The CDR3 DNA is TGTGCCAGCAGCCCCCCAATGGGGGGAGCACAGTTCTTC. It encodes CASSPPMGGAQFF.

This clonotype has at least ten counts. J is TRBJ1-1 and V is TRBV7-9; possibly TRBD1 for D (5 bases). The ends were cut back, 2 bases at V and 3 bases at J, with 13 bases in the middle. Germline loops: CDR1 SEHNR, CDR2 FQNEAQ (reference sequence). CDR3 length: 15 amino acids. The CDR3 loop is CASSLQGSAYTEAFF. CDR3 DNA: TGTGCCAGCAGCTTACAGGGATCTGCATACACTGAAGCTTTCTTT.

This clonotype was counted at least ten times. The V call is TRBV6-6, the J call TRBJ1-3; 8 bases align to TRBD1. The CDR3 totals 15 residues. Unmatched junction bases numbered 8, after V lost 2 bases and J lost 8 bases. Germline lookup yields CDR1 MNHNY and CDR2 SVGAGI (reference sequence). DNA for the CDR3: TGTGCCAGCAGTTACGGCGGACAGGGCGTAGACACCATATATTTT. It is translated as CASSYGGQGVDTIYF.

In this sample, this clonotype turned up a few times. The chain joins TRBV14 to TRBJ2-3, with unresolved D. The V and J ends lost 2 bases and 11 bases respectively, with 14 bases between them. The germline CDR1 and CDR2 sequences are SGHDN and FVKESK. CDR3 length: 13 residues. In DNA form, the CDR3 reads TGTGCCAGCAGCCAACAGGCTGCGTTCGGGCAGTATTTT. It specifies CASSQQAAFGQYF.

This clonotype has ten or more counts. V usage is TRBV13 and J usage is TRBJ2-1; TRBD2 is a possible D gene (5 bases). The CDR3 covers 16 residues. Trimming cost V 4 bases and J 8 bases, with 21 bases left between them. Germline V gene lookup returns CDR1 PRHDT and CDR2 FYEKMQ (reference sequence). In DNA form, the CDR3 reads TGTGCCAGCAGCTCCAGATCCGGACTCCTGTTGTATGAGCAGTTCTTC. Translating gives CASSSRSGLLLYEQFF.

This clonotype was recorded at least ten times. The rearrangement joins TRBV7-3 to TRBJ2-2, with D unresolved. V dropped 3 bases and J dropped 4 bases, with 9 bases sitting between them. CDR3 length: 14 amino acids. CDR1 is SGHTA and CDR2 is FQGTGA in the germline V gene. The chain's CDR3 is CASSFTQSTGELFF. In nucleotides, the CDR3 is TGTGCCAGCAGCTTCACCCAGTCCACCGGGGAGCTGTTTTTT.

This clonotype occurred many times. J is TRBJ2-1 and V is TRBV7-2, with 10 bases identical to TRBD2. The germline V gene encodes CDR1 SGHTA and CDR2 FQGNSA. V gave up 5 bases and J gave up 4 bases; unmatched junction bases: 5. The CDR3 extends over 15 amino acids. CDR3 residues: CASSPGLAVYNEQFF. Written as DNA, the CDR3 is TGTGCCAGCAGCCCCGGACTAGCGGTATACAATGAGCAGTTCTTC.

This clonotype was observed a few times. The chain uses TRBV12-3 or TRBV12-4 and TRBJ2-1, with 7 positions matching TRBD1. The V gene end was trimmed by 7 bases and the J gene end by 2 bases; junction bases not matched to a gene: 8. This CDR3 comprises 15 residues. CDR3 sequence (DNA): TGTGCCAGCATCCGAGGGACAGTTCCCTACAATGAGCAGTTCTTC. Its protein is CASIRGTVPYNEQFF.

This clonotype was seen ten or more times. This chain uses TRBV5-1 with TRBJ1-3, with no clear D. Trimming removed 4 bases at V and 8 bases at J, with 10 bases between. CDR3 length: 12 amino acids. The V gene's germline CDR1 is SGHRS and CDR2 YFSETQ. CDR3 sequence: CASSLPGDTIYF. As DNA, the CDR3 is TGCGCCAGCAGCCTACCCGGGGACACCATATATTTT.

The chain is built from TRBV7-3 and TRBJ2-1, with TRBD1 matching over 11 bases. The junction had 2 bases not matched to a gene; V was cut back by 5 bases and J by 2 bases. CDR1 and CDR2 from the germline V gene are SGHTA and FQGTGA. The CDR3 is made up of 15 amino acids. CDR3 bases: TGTGCCAGCAGCAGGGGACAGGGGGCCTACAATGAGCAGTTCTTC. Residues: CASSRGQGAYNEQFF.

J is TRBJ1-4 and V is TRBV7-9, with a weak D call TRBD1 (5 bases). The CDR3 is 16 amino acids. V lost 5 bases, J lost 4 bases, and 17 bases lay in between. The germline gives CDR1 SEHNR, CDR2 FQNEAQ (reference sequence). Written as DNA, the CDR3 is TGTGCCAGCAGCCCCCTGGGGGGTCCGTTTAATGAAAAACTGTTTTTT. Translating gives CASSPLGGPFNEKLFF.

This clonotype came up a few times. The genes are TRBV2 and TRBJ1-1; D ambiguous. CDR3 length: 13 amino acids. Germline V CDR1 and CDR2: SNHLY, FYNNEI. Trimming cost V 6 bases and J 0 bases, with 8 bases left between them. CDR3 sequence: CASRVTLNTEAFF. CDR3 sequence (DNA): TGTGCCAGCAGGGTCACTCTGAACACTGAAGCTTTCTTT.